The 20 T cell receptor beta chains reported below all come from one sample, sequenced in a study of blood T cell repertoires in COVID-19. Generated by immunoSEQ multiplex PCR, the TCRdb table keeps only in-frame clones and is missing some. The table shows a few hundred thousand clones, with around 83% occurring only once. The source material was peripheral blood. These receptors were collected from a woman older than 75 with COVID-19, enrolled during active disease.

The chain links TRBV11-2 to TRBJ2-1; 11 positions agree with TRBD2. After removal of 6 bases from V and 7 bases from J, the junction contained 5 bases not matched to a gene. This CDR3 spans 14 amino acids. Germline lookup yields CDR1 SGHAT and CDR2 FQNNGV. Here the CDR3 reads CASSLAGGRNEQFF. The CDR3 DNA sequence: TGTGCCAGCAGTCTAGCGGGAGGAAGAAATGAGCAGTTCTTC.

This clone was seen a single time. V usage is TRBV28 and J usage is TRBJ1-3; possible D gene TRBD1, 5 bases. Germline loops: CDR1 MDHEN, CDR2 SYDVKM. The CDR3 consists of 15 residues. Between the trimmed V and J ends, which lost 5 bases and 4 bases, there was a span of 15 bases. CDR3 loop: CASSIGGLRGNTIYF. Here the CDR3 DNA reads TGTGCCAGCAGTATCGGGGGTCTAAGAGGAAACACCATATATTTT.

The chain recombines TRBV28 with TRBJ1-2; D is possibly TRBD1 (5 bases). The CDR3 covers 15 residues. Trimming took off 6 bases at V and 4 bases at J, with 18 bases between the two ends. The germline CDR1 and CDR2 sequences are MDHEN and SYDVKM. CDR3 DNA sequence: TGTGCCAGCAGCCGCACCCCGGACATAACCTATGGCTACACCTTC. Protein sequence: CASSRTPDITYGYTF.

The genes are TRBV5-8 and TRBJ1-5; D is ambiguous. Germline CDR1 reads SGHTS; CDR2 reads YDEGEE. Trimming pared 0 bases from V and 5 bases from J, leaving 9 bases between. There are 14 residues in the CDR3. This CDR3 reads CASSLGYRDQPQHF. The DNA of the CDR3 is TGTGCCAGCAGCTTGGGGTATCGGGATCAGCCCCAGCATTTT.

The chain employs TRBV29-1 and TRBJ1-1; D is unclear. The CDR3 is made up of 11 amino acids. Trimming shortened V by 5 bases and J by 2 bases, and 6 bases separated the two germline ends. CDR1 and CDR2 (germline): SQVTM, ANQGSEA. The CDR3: CSVTLNTEAFF. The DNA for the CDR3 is TGCAGCGTTACTCTAAACACTGAAGCTTTCTTT.

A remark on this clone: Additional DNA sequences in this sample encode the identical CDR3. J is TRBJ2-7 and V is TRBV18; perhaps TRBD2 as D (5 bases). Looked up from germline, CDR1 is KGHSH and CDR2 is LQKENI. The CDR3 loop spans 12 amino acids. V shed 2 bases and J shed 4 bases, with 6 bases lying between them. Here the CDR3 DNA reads TGTGCCAGCTCACCAGAGGGATACGAGCAGTACTTC. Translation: CASSPEGYEQYF.

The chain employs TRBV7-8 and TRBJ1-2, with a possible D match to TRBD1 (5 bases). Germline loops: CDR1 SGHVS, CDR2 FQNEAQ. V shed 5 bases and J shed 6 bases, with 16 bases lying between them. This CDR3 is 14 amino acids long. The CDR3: CASSPRGGADGYTF. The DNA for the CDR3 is TGTGCCAGCAGCCCCCGGGGAGGGGCAGATGGCTACACCTTC.

CDR3 bases: TGTGCCAGCTCACCAGCCGGAGGGGCAGGGACAGATACGCAGTATTTT. The encoded protein is CASSPAGGAGTDTQYF. The chain uses TRBV18 and TRBJ2-3; D is possibly TRBD2 (6 bases). Germline CDR1 and CDR2: KGHSH and LQKENI. V shed 2 bases and J shed 3 bases, with 15 bases lying between them. The CDR3 runs 16 residues.

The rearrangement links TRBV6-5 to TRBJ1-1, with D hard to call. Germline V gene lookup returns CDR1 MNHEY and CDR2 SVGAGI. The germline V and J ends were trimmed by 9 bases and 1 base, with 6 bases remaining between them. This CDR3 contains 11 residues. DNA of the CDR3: TGTGCCAGTTCCGGGAACACTGAAGCTTTCTTT. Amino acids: CASSGNTEAFF.

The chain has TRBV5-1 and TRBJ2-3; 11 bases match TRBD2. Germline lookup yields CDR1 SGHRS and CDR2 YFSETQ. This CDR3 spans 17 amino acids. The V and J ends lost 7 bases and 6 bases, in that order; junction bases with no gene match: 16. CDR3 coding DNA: TGCGCCAGCGGCACAGTCGGCCTAGCGGGGGGCGGGGATACGCAGTATTTT. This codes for CASGTVGLAGGGDTQYF. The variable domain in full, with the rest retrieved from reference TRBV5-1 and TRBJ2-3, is KAGVTQTPRYLIKTRGQQVTLSCSPISGHRSVSWYQQTPGQGLQFLFEYFSETQRNKGNFPGRFSGRQFSNSRSEMNVSTLELGDSALYLCASGTVGLAGGGDTQYFGPGTRLTVL.

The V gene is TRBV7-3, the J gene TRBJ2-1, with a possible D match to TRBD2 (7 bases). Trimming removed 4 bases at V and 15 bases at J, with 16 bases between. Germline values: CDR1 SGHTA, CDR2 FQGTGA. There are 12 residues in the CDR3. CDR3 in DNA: TGTGCCAGCAGCTCCGGGGGGCTTCTTTTGTTCTTC. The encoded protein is CASSSGGLLLFF. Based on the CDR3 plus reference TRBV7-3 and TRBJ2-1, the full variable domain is GAGVSQTPSNKVTEKGKYVELRCDPISGHTALYWYRQSLGQGPEFLIYFQGTGAADDSGLPNDRFFAVRPEGSVSTLKIQRTERGDSAVYLCASSSGGLLLFFGPGTRLTVL.

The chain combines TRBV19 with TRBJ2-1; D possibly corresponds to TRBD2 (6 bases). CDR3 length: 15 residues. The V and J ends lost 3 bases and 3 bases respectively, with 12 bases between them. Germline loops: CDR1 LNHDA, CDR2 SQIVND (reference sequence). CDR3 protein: CASSIPGLIYNEQFF. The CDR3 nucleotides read TGTGCCAGTAGTATTCCGGGACTGATCTACAATGAGCAGTTCTTC.

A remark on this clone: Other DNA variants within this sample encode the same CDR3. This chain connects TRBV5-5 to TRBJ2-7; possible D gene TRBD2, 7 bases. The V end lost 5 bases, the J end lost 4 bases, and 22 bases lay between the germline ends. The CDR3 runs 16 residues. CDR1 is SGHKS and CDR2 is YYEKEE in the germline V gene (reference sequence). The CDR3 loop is CASRTQGGAFDYEQYF. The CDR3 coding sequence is TGTGCCAGCAGGACACAAGGGGGGGCATTCGATTACGAGCAGTACTTC. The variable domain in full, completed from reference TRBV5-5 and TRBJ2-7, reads DAGVTQSPTHLIKTRGQQVTLRCSPISGHKSVSWYQQVLGQGPQFIFQYYEKEERGRGNFPDRFSARQFPNYSSELNVNALLLGDSALYLCASRTQGGAFDYEQYFGPGTRLTVT.

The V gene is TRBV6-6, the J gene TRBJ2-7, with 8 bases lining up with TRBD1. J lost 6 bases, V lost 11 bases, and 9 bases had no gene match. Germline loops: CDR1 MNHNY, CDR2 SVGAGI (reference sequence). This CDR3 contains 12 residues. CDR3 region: CAGQGARGEQYF. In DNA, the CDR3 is TGTGCCGGCCAGGGGGCGCGAGGCGAGCAGTACTTC.

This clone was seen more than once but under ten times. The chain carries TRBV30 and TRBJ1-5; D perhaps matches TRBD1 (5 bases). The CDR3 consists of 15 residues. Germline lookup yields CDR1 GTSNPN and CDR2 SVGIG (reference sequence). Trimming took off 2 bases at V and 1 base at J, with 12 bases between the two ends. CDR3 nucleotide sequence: TGTGCCTGGAGTAAAGGGGCTGGGAGCAATCAGCCCCAGCATTTT. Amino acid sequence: CAWSKGAGSNQPQHF.

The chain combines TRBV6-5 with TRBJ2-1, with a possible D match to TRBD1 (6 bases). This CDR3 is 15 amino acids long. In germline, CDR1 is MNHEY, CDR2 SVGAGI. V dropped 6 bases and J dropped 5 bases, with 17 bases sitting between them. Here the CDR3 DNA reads TGTGCCAGCAGCACACAGGGTGCCGGGGACAATGAGCAGTTCTTC. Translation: CASSTQGAGDNEQFF.

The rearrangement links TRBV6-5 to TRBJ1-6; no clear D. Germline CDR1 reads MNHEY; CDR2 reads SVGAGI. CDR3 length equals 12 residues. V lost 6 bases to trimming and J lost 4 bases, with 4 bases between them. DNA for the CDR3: TGTGCCAGCAGCCGTTATAATTCACCCCTCCACTTT. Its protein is CASSRYNSPLHF.

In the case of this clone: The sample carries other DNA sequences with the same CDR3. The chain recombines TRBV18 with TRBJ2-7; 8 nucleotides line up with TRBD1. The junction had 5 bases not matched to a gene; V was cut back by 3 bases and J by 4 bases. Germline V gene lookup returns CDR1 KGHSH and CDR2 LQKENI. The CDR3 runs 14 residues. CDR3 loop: CASSPGTGSYEQYF. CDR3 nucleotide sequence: TGTGCCAGCTCACCCGGGACAGGTAGTTACGAGCAGTACTTC.

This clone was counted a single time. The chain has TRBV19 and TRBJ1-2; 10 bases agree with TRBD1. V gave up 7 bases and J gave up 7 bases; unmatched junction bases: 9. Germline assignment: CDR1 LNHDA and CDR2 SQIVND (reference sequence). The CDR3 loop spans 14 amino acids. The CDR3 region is CASTRGQGGIGYTF. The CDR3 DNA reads TGTGCCAGTACCCGAGGACAGGGGGGAATTGGCTACACCTTC.

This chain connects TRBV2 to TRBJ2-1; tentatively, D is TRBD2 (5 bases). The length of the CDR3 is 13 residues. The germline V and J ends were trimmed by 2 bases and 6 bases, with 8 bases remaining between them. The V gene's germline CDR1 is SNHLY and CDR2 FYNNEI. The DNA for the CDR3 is TGTGCCAGCAGTGAATCGGGGTTCAATGAGCAGTTCTTC. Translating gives CASSESGFNEQFF.